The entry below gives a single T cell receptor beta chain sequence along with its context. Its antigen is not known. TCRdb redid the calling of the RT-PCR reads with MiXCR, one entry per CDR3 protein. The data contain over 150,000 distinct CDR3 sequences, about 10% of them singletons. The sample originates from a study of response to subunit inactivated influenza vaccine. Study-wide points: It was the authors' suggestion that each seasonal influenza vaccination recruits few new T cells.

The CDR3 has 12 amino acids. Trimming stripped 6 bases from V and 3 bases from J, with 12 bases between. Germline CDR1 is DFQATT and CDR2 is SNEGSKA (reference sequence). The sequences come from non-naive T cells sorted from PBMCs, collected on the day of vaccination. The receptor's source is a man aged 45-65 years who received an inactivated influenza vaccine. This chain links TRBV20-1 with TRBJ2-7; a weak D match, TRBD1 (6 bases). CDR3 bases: TGCAGTGCAAGGGACAACAACTACGAGCAGTACTTC. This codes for CSARDNNYEQYF.